This T cell receptor beta chain was identified during a study of blood T cell repertoires in COVID-19. Study information: Sites in the United States, Italy and Spain provided acute and convalescent COVID-19 samples. PBMCs, B-cell-depleted T cells, or T cells were the source of the cDNA or gDNA that made up the material.

Authors' data handling: It was from reference gene primer amplification that nucleated cell counts were estimated. Sequencing used immunoSEQ multiplex PCR; TCRdb keeps in-frame clones, though not all of them. V, J and clone size are those of that table, while D and trimming were read from the DNA. The sample consists of about 260,000 clones, around 87% of them appearing once. The V gene's germline CDR1 is KGHSH and CDR2 LQKENI. V lost 0 bases to trimming and J lost 6 bases, with 14 bases between them. The CDR3 runs to 15 residues. This TCR derives from a woman in her forties who had recovered from COVID-19. V and J are TRBV18 and TRBJ1-2, with D hard to call. The sequenced material came from peripheral blood. CDR3 sequence: CASSPPGRFKDGYTF. CDR3 sequence (DNA): TGTGCCAGCTCACCACCGGGCAGGTTTAAGGATGGCTACACCTTC.